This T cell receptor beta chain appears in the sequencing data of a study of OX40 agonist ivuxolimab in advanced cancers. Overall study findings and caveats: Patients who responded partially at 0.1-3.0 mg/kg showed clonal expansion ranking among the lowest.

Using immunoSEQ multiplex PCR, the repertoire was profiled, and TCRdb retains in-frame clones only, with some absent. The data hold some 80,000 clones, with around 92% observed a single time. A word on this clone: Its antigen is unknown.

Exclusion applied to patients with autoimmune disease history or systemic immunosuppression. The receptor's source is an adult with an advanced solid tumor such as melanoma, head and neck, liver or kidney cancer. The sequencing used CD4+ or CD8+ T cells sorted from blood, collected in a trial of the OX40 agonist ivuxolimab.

CDR3 protein: CASSLGGSDNYGYTF. The CDR3, as DNA: TGCGCCAGCAGCTTGGGTGGGTCGGATAACTATGGCTACACCTTC. The chain links TRBV5-1 to TRBJ1-2; D gene uncertain. V was clipped by 0 bases and J by 1 base, with 10 bases between them. The germline V gene has CDR1 SGHRS and CDR2 YFSETQ. The CDR3 contains 15 residues.